This section outlines one T cell receptor (beta chain) sequence together with its context. The participants were between roughly 18 and 100 years old and came from 20 to 30 US areas. Which cohort a participant joined came from the clinical history participants gave. The germline gives CDR1 SEHNR, CDR2 FQNEAQ (reference sequence). The V end was cut by 1 base, the J end by 3 bases, with 12 bases between. CDR3 length: 15 residues. This entry comes from a study of blood T cell repertoires in COVID-19. Sequencing used immunoSEQ multiplex PCR; TCRdb keeps in-frame clones, though not all of them. The sample records 350,000 or so clones, approximately 83% being singletons.

Sequenced input: PBMCs or T cells enriched from blood (not recorded which). The chain uses TRBV7-9 and TRBJ1-2; perhaps TRBD1 as D (6 bases). This TCR was recovered from a woman aged 35 to 49 with acute COVID-19. CDR3 amino acids: CASSLGRTADYGYTF. DNA of the CDR3: TGTGCCAGCAGCTTAGGAAGGACAGCCGACTATGGCTACACCTTC.